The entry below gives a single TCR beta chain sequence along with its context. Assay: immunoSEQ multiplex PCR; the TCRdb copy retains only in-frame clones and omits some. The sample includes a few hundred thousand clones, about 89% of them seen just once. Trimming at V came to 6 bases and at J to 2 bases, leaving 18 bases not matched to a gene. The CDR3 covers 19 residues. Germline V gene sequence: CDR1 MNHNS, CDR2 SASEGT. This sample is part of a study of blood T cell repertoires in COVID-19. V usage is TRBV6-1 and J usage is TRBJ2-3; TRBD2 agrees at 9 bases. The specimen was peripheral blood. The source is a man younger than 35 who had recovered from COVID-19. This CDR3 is CASREILREGLSDTDTQYF. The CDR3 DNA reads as TGTGCCAGCAGGGAAATACTGCGGGAGGGCCTTAGTGACACAGATACGCAGTATTTT.